This T cell receptor (beta chain) was identified in a study of T-cell reconstitution after alpha-beta-depleted transplantation in children. Overall study findings and caveats: Several hundred expanded graft clones reportedly supplied alpha-beta T cells about two months after transplant. From newly produced T cells came most of the T-cell counts and diversity one year after transplant.

V was cut by 6 bases and J by 5 bases, with 19 bases left in between. The CDR3 is 15 residues long. A library of TCRbeta sequences, prepared with unique molecular identifiers, was generated. A single record per CDR3 protein comes from TCRdb applying MiXCR to the PCR reads. The table includes some 150,000 distinct CDR3 sequences, 7.5% to 9% detected once. This clonotype was counted between two and nine times. What it binds is unknown. The receptor was derived from a female patient aged 2-10 years who had a stem cell transplant for congenital amegakaryocytic thrombocytopenia, so the T cells may come from the graft donor. The V call is TRBV12-3 or TRBV12-4, the J call TRBJ1-2; D gene unclear. Sequencing used PBMCs, mostly from graft donor cells, obtained 180 days after TCRalphabeta/CD19-depleted stem cell transplant. The CDR3 here is CASSWGWEEVYGYTF. CDR3 in DNA: TGTGCCAGCAGCTGGGGATGGGAGGAGGTTTATGGCTACACCTTC.